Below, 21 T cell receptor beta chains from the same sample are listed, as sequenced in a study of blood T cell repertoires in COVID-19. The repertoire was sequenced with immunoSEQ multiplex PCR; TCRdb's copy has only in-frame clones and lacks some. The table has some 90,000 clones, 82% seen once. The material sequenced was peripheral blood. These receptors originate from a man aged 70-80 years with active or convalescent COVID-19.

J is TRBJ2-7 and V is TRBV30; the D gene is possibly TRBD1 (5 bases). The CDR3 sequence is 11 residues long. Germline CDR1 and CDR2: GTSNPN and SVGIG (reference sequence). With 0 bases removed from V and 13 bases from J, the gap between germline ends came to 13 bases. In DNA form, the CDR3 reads TGTGCCTGGAGTGTAGGGGCACAGAATTACTTC. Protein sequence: CAWSVGAQNYF.

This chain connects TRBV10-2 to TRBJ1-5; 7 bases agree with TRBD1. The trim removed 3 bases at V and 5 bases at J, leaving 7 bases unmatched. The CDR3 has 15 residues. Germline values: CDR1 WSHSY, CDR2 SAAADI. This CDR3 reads CASSDQQGWDQPQHF. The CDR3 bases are TGCGCCAGCAGTGATCAACAGGGGTGGGATCAGCCCCAGCATTTT.

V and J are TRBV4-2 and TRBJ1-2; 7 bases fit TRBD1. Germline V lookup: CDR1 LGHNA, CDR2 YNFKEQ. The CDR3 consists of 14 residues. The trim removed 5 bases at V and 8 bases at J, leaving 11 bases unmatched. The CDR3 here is CASSSPKGARGYTF. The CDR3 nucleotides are TGTGCCAGCAGCTCCCCGAAGGGGGCCAGGGGCTACACCTTC.

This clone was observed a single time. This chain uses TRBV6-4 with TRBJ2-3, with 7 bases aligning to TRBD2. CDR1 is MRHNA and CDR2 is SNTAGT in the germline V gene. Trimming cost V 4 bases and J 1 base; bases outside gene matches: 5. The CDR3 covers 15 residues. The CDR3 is CASSVSGVGTDTQYF. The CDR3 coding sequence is TGTGCCAGCAGTGTGAGCGGGGTGGGCACAGATACGCAGTATTTT.

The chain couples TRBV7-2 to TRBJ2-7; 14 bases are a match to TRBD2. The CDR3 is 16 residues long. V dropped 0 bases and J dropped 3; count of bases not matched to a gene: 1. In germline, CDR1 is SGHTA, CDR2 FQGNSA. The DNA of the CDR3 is TGTGCCAGCAGCTTAGCGGGGACTAGCGGGGGCTACGAGCAGTACTTC. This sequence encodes CASSLAGTSGGYEQYF.

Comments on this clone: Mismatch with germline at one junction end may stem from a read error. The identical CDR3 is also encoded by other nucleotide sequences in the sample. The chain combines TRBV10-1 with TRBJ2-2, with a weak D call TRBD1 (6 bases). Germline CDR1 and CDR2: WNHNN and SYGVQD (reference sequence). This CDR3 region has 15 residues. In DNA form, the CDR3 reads TGCGCCAGTAGTGAAAGCAGGGGCAGCACCGGGGAGCTGTTTTTT. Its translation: CASSESRGSTGELFF.

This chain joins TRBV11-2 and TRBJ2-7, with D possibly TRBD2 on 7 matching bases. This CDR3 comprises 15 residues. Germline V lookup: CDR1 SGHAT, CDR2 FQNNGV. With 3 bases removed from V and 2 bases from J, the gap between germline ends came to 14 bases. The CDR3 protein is CASSLGGQRPYEQYF. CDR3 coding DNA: TGTGCCAGCAGCTTGGGGGGGCAGCGACCCTACGAGCAGTACTTC.

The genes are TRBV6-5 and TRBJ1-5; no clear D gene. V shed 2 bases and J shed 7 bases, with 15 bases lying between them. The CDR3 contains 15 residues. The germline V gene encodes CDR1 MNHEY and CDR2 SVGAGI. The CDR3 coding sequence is TGTGCCAGCAGTTACGGCACGGGAGCTGGACAGCCCCAGCATTTT. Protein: CASSYGTGAGQPQHF.

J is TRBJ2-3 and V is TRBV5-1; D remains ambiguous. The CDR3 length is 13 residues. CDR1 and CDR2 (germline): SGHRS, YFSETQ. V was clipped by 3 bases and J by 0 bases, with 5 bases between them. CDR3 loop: CASSSTSTDTQYF. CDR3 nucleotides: TGCGCCAGCAGCTCGACTAGCACAGATACGCAGTATTTT.

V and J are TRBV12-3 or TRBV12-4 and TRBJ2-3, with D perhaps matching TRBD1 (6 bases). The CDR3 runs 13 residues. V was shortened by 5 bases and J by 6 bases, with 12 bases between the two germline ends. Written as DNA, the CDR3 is TGTGCCAGCAGTAAGGGGGTTTTGGATACGCAGTATTTT. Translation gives CASSKGVLDTQYF.

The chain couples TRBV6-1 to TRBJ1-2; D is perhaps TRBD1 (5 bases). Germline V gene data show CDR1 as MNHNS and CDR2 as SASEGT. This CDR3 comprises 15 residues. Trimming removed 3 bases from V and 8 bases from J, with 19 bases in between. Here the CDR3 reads CASSDHRPVGGGYTF. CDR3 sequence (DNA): TGTGCCAGCAGTGACCACAGGCCCGTCGGAGGGGGCTACACCTTC.

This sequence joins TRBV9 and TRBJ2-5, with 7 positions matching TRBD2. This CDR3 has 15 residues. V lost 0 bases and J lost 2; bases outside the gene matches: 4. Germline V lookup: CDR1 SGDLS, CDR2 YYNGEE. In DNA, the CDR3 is TGTGCCAGCAGCGTAGGTACGGGGGGACAAGAGACCCAGTACTTC. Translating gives CASSVGTGGQETQYF.

For the CDR3, the DNA is TGTGCCAGCAGCTTAGGCGGCACCACCTACGAGCAGTACTTC. Translation gives CASSLGGTTYEQYF. This chain uses TRBV7-9 with TRBJ2-7; no reliable D call. V was clipped by 1 base and J by 2 bases, with 9 bases between them. The germline CDR1 and CDR2 sequences are SEHNR and FQNEAQ (reference sequence). The CDR3 covers 14 residues.

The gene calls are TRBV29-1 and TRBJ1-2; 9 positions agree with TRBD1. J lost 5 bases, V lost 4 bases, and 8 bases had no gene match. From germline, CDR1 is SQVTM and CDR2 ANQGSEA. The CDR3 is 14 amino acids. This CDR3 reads CSVVGGQGEYGYTF. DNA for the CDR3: TGCAGCGTTGTGGGGGGACAGGGCGAGTATGGCTACACCTTC.

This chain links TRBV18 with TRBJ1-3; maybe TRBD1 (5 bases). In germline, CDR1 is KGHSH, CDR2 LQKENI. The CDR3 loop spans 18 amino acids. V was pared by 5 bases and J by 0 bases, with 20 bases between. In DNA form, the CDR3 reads TGTGCCAGCTCAGACAGTGTCCCCCAACCCTTCTCTGGAAACACCATATATTTT. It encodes CASSDSVPQPFSGNTIYF.

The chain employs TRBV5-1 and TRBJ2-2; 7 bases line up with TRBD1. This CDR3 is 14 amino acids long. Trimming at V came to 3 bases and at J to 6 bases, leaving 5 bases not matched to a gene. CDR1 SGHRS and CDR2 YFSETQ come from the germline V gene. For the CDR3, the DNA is TGCGCCAGCAGCTGGGGACAGTCCTCCGGGGAGCTGTTTTTT. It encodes CASSWGQSSGELFF.

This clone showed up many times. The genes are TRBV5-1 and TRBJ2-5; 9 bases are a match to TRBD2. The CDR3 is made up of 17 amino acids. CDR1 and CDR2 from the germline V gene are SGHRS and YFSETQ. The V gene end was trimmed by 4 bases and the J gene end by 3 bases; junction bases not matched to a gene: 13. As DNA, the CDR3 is TGCGCCAGCAGCCCGAGACTGAGCGGGGGGTCGGAAGAGACCCAGTACTTC. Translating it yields CASSPRLSGGSEETQYF.

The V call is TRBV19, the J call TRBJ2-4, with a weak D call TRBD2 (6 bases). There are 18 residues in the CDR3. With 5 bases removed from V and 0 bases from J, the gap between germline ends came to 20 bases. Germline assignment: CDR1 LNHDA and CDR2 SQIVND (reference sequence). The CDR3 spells CASSPEAQGGIAKNIQYF. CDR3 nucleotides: TGTGCCAGTAGTCCTGAGGCTCAGGGCGGGATAGCCAAAAACATTCAGTACTTC.

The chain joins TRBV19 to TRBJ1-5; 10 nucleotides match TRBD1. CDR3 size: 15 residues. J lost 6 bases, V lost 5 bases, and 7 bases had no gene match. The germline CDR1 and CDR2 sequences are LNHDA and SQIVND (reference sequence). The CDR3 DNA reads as TGTGCCAGTAGTTCCGGGACAGGGGTCGGTCAGCCCCAGCATTTT. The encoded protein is CASSSGTGVGQPQHF.

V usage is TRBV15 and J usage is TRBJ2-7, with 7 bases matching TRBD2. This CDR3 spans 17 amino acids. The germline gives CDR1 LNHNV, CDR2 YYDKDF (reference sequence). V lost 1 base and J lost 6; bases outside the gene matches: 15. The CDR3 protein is CATSRGSLSGARGEQYF. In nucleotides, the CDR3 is TGTGCCACCAGCAGAGGCTCCCTGAGCGGGGCACGGGGCGAGCAGTACTTC. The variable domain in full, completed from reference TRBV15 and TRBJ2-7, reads DAMVIQNPRYQVTQFGKPVTLSCSQTLNHNVMYWYQQKSSQAPKLLFHYYDKDFNNEADTPDNFQSRRPNTSFCFLDIRSPGLGDTAMYLCATSRGSLSGARGEQYFGPGTRLTVT.

In nucleotides, the CDR3 is TGTGCCACTCGTGCGCCAGCCGGCAGGGCAGGGGGCAGGATAAGCAATCAGCCCCAGCATTTT. As protein: CATRAPAGRAGGRISNQPQHF. V usage is TRBV19 and J usage is TRBJ1-5; 8 bases line up with TRBD1. CDR1 LNHDA and CDR2 SQIVND come from the germline V gene (reference sequence). CDR3 length: 21 amino acids. The V gene end was trimmed by 10 bases and the J gene end by 1 base; junction bases not matched to a gene: 27. Filled out from reference TRBV19 and TRBJ1-5, the complete variable domain reads DGGITQSPKYLFRKEGQNVTLSCEQNLNHDAMYWYRQDPGQGLRLIYYSQIVNDFQKGDIAEGYSVSREKKESFPLTVTSAQKNPTAFYLCATRAPAGRAGGRISNQPQHFGDGTRLSIL.